A selection of T cell receptor beta chains follows, all from one sample in a study of T cells in localized non-small cell lung cancer. Assay used: immunoSEQ multiplex PCR; TCRdb lists only in-frame clones, some missing. In the table there are approximately 70,000 clones, roughly nine tenths of which are singletons. Source: peripheral blood, taken before any cancer treatment. The source of these receptors is a male donor at least 60 years old with stage III squamous cell lung carcinoma. CDR3s include the opening cysteine and the closing phenylalanine or tryptophan. A D gene is named only where the DNA matches it firmly. Part of the rows lack a size; the others show once, few, many or a class for expanded clones.

CDR3: CAIQGRGDGELFF
DNA: TGTGCCATCCAGGGTAGAGGGGACGGGGAGCTGTTTTTT
D: -
V: TRBV19
size: few
J: TRBJ2-2

CDR3: CASSSEGWGQISYEQYF
DNA: TGTGCCAGCAGCTCCGAAGGGTGGGGACAGATCTCCTACGAGCAGTACTTC
D: TRBD1
V: TRBV11-2
size: -
J: TRBJ2-7

CDR3: CASRGFSGNTIYF
DNA: TGTGCCAGCAGGGGGTTCTCTGGAAACACCATATATTTT
D: -
V: TRBV14
size: -
J: TRBJ1-3

CDR3: CASIPTGTLWGGNTIYF
DNA: TGTGCCAGCATCCCTACGGGGACACTCTGGGGTGGAAACACCATATATTTT
D: -
V: TRBV7-8
size: -
J: TRBJ1-3

CDR3: CASSRKGTGKGPGELFF
DNA: TGTGCCAGCAGCCGAAAAGGGACAGGGAAAGGCCCCGGGGAGCTGTTTTTT
D: TRBD1
V: TRBV5-4
size: -
J: TRBJ2-2

CDR3: CASSPGLAGARTGELFF
DNA: TGTGCCAGCAGCCCCGGGCTAGCGGGGGCCAGGACCGGGGAGCTGTTTTTT
D: TRBD2
V: TRBV11-3
size: -
J: TRBJ2-2

CDR3: CASSEARDRGGAFF
DNA: TGTGCCAGCAGTGAAGCGAGGGACAGGGGAGGAGCTTTCTTT
D: TRBD1
V: TRBV2
size: -
J: TRBJ1-1

CDR3: CASSTVTDNTEAFF
DNA: TGTGCCAGCAGTACAGTAACAGATAACACTGAAGCTTTCTTT
D: -
V: TRBV6-6
size: -
J: TRBJ1-1

CDR3: CASSSAGTSVLNEQFF
DNA: TGTGCCAGCAGCTCAGCCGGGACTAGCGTGTTAAATGAGCAGTTCTTC
D: TRBD2
V: TRBV7-2
size: -
J: TRBJ2-1

CDR3: CASSALSGTSFYNEQFF
DNA: TGTGCCAGCAGCGCCCTCTCCGGGACTAGCTTCTACAATGAGCAGTTCTTC
D: TRBD2
V: TRBV9
size: -
J: TRBJ2-1

CDR3: CASSSRWDLGTDTQYF
DNA: TGTGCCAGCAGCTCAAGGTGGGATTTAGGCACAGATACGCAGTATTTT
D: -
V: TRBV7-2
size: -
J: TRBJ2-3

CDR3: CASGQRGSPPGELFF
DNA: TGTGCCAGTGGGCAGCGGGGGAGTCCCCCCGGGGAGCTGTTTTTT
D: TRBD2
V: TRBV19
size: -
J: TRBJ2-2

CDR3: CASSRDRDGELFF
DNA: TGTGCCAGCAGCCGCGACAGGGACGGGGAGCTGTTTTTT
D: TRBD1
V: TRBV7-2
size: -
J: TRBJ2-2

CDR3: CASSLDSGNTIYF
DNA: TGCGCCAGCAGCTTGGACAGCGGAAACACCATATATTTT
D: -
V: TRBV5-1
size: once
J: TRBJ1-3

CDR3: CAWSIGWGLNTGELFF
DNA: TGTGCCTGGAGTATAGGGTGGGGGCTGAACACCGGGGAGCTGTTTTTT
D: -
V: TRBV30
size: few
J: TRBJ2-2

CDR3: CASTGTSRGNEKLFF
DNA: TGTGCCAGCACAGGGACTTCGCGGGGTAATGAAAAACTGTTTTTT
D: -
V: TRBV6-1
size: few
J: TRBJ1-4

CDR3: CASSSGSRGAGQPQHF
DNA: TGTGCCAGCAGTTCGGGCTCCCGGGGAGCTGGTCAGCCCCAGCATTTT
D: -
V: TRBV28
size: -
J: TRBJ1-5

CDR3: CASTRTGDNSPLHF
DNA: TGTGCCAGCACTAGGACAGGGGATAATTCACCCCTCCACTTT
D: TRBD1
V: TRBV6-1
size: -
J: TRBJ1-6

CDR3: CASSYPYAGQPQHF
DNA: TGTGCCAGCAGTTACCCCTACGCCGGTCAGCCCCAGCATTTT
D: -
V: TRBV6-5
size: -
J: TRBJ1-5

CDR3: CASSSTMNTEAFF
DNA: TGCGCCAGCAGCTCGACTATGAACACTGAAGCTTTCTTT
D: -
V: TRBV5-1
size: -
J: TRBJ1-1

CDR3: CASSVADSSYEQYF
DNA: TGTGCCAGCAGCGTAGCTGACAGTTCCTACGAGCAGTACTTC
D: -
V: TRBV9
size: -
J: TRBJ2-7

CDR3: CSAPRGTEAFF
DNA: TGCAGTGCTCCTCGGGGAACTGAAGCTTTCTTT
D: -
V: TRBV20-1
size: -
J: TRBJ1-1

CDR3: CASRRDQETQYF
DNA: TGTGCCAGCAGGCGGGATCAAGAGACCCAGTACTTC
D: -
V: TRBV2
size: -
J: TRBJ2-5

CDR3: CSVWTGGDQPQHF
DNA: TGCAGCGTTTGGACAGGGGGCGACCAGCCCCAGCATTTT
D: TRBD1
V: TRBV29-1
size: -
J: TRBJ1-5

CDR3: CASSLSGGATDTQYF
DNA: TGCGCCAGCAGCTTGAGTGGGGGGGCGACAGATACGCAGTATTTT
D: -
V: TRBV5-1
size: -
J: TRBJ2-3

CDR3: CASSLRTSGGLQETQYF
DNA: TGTGCCAGCAGCCTCCGGACTAGCGGGGGATTACAAGAGACCCAGTACTTC
D: TRBD2
V: TRBV7-6
size: -
J: TRBJ2-5

CDR3: CASSRTGARGQPQHF
DNA: TGTGCCAGCAGCCGGACAGGGGCGCGGGGTCAGCCCCAGCATTTT
D: TRBD1
V: TRBV28
size: once
J: TRBJ1-5

CDR3: CASSGGGGHNEQFF
DNA: TGTGCCAGCAGTGGCGGGGGTGGGCACAATGAGCAGTTCTTC
D: TRBD2
V: TRBV6-1
size: -
J: TRBJ2-1

CDR3: CASSEGGPWDRANQPQHF
DNA: TGTGCCAGCAGTGAAGGTGGGCCATGGGACAGGGCAAATCAGCCCCAGCATTTT
D: TRBD1
V: TRBV2
size: -
J: TRBJ1-5

CDR3: CAISEGQVADTQYF
DNA: TGTGCCATCAGTGAAGGACAGGTGGCGGATACGCAGTATTTT
D: TRBD1
V: TRBV10-3
size: -
J: TRBJ2-3

CDR3: CASRARGSGNTEAFF
DNA: TGCGCCAGCAGGGCCCGGGGGTCGGGGAACACTGAAGCTTTCTTT
D: -
V: TRBV5-1
size: -
J: TRBJ1-1

CDR3: CASRTKTGLGNQPQHF
DNA: TGTGCCAGTAGGACAAAGACAGGGTTGGGCAATCAGCCCCAGCATTTT
D: TRBD1
V: TRBV19
size: once
J: TRBJ1-5

CDR3: CASSSGLQGWGQYF
DNA: TGTGCCAGCAGCTCGGGCCTCCAGGGGTGGGGGCAGTACTTC
D: -
V: TRBV5-6
size: -
J: TRBJ2-7

CDR3: CASSQDYGASGTQYF
DNA: TGTGCCAGCAGCCAAGATTACGGAGCCTCCGGGACCCAGTACTTC
D: -
V: TRBV14
size: -
J: TRBJ2-5

CDR3: CASSAGQNSGANVLTF
DNA: TGTGCCAGTAGTGCTGGACAGAACTCTGGGGCCAACGTCCTGACTTTC
D: -
V: TRBV19
size: -
J: TRBJ2-6

CDR3: CASSPKVSGGPEAFF
DNA: TGTGCCAGCAGCCCTAAGGTGTCCGGGGGTCCTGAAGCTTTCTTT
D: -
V: TRBV2
size: -
J: TRBJ1-1

CDR3: CASSQRNRVNTEAFF
DNA: TGTGCCAGCAGCCAAAGGAACAGGGTGAACACTGAAGCTTTCTTT
D: -
V: TRBV4-2
size: -
J: TRBJ1-1

CDR3: CASSSGSAPSPLHF
DNA: TGTGCCAGCAGCTCGGGCAGTGCGCCCTCACCCCTCCACTTT
D: -
V: TRBV7-2
size: -
J: TRBJ1-6

CDR3: CASRSLGRETQYF
DNA: TGTGCCAGCAGGAGCCTCGGGAGAGAGACCCAGTACTTC
D: -
V: TRBV6-5
size: -
J: TRBJ2-5

CDR3: CASSESVRSGYTF
DNA: TGCGCCAGCAGTGAGTCAGTAAGGAGTGGCTACACCTTC
D: -
V: TRBV10-2
size: -
J: TRBJ1-2

CDR3: CASRRVTGELFF
DNA: TGTGCCAGCAGGCGGGTCACCGGGGAGCTGTTTTTT
D: -
V: TRBV7-6
size: few
J: TRBJ2-2

CDR3: CAIRGRDTQYF
DNA: TGTGCCATCAGAGGTCGGGATACGCAGTATTTT
D: -
V: TRBV10-3
size: -
J: TRBJ2-3

CDR3: CASSNTRTGDTYEQYF
DNA: TGTGCCAGCAGTAATACCCGGACAGGGGATACCTACGAGCAGTACTTC
D: TRBD1
V: TRBV6-6
size: -
J: TRBJ2-7

CDR3: CASSRGLISTDTQYF
DNA: TGTGCCAGCAGCCGCGGGTTAATCAGCACAGATACGCAGTATTTT
D: -
V: TRBV6-5
size: -
J: TRBJ2-3

CDR3: CASSPRTASTNEKLFF
DNA: TGTGCCAGCAGTCCTAGGACTGCTTCAACTAATGAAAAACTGTTTTTT
D: -
V: TRBV27
size: -
J: TRBJ1-4

CDR3: CASSATGGIGYEQFF
DNA: TGTGCCAGTAGTGCCACAGGGGGTATTGGCTATGAGCAGTTCTTC
D: TRBD1
V: TRBV19
size: -
J: TRBJ2-1

CDR3: CASSLVLGSNSPLHF
DNA: TGTGCCAGCAGCTTAGTATTGGGTAGTAATTCACCCCTCCACTTT
D: -
V: TRBV7-2
size: -
J: TRBJ1-6

CDR3: CASSPARRPSGTEAFF
DNA: TGTGCCAGCTCACCAGCCCGCAGGCCAAGTGGGACTGAAGCTTTCTTT
D: -
V: TRBV18
size: -
J: TRBJ1-1

CDR3: CASNYEGANQPQHF
DNA: TGTGCCAGCAATTACGAGGGCGCCAATCAGCCCCAGCATTTT
D: -
V: TRBV2
size: once
J: TRBJ1-5

CDR3: CASSAHRATNEKLFF
DNA: TGTGCCAGCAGCGCTCACAGGGCAACTAATGAAAAACTGTTTTTT
D: -
V: TRBV7-2
size: -
J: TRBJ1-4

CDR3: CASSPGLGYGYTF
DNA: TGTGCCAGCAGCCCGGGGCTAGGCTATGGCTACACCTTC
D: -
V: TRBV11-1
size: -
J: TRBJ1-2

CDR3: CASSVTGHEQYF
DNA: TGTGCCAGTAGTGTGACAGGGCACGAGCAGTACTTC
D: TRBD1
V: TRBV19
size: -
J: TRBJ2-7

CDR3: CASCRPRDCEQYF
DNA: TGTGCCAGTTGTAGACCCCGAGATTGCGAGCAGTACTTC
D: -
V: TRBV11-3
size: -
J: TRBJ2-7

CDR3: CASSQERSGLSSYNEQFF
DNA: TGCGCCAGCAGCCAAGAAAGGTCGGGTCTAAGCTCCTACAATGAGCAGTTCTTC
D: -
V: TRBV4-1
size: -
J: TRBJ2-1

CDR3: CARSTYHATTSWGKAFF
DNA: TGTGCCAGAAGTACTTACCATGCGACCACAAGTTGGGGGAAAGCTTTCTTT
D: -
V: TRBV5-3
size: -
J: TRBJ1-1